Ten or more counts support the clone carrying this T cell receptor (beta chain). The antigen is unknown. The data derive from a study of T cells after posttransplantation cyclophosphamide. The data were produced by immunoSEQ multiplex PCR, yet TCRdb's version contains in-frame clones alone and is incomplete. This sample has 20,000 to 25,000 clones and no singletons, with roughly 6.6% in the ten largest. Germline CDR1 is SNHLY and CDR2 is FYNNEI. This CDR3 spans 16 amino acids. The V gene lost 8 bases and the J gene lost 2 bases, with 21 bases spanning the gap. Study outcomes and limitations: Skin or GI-infiltrating T cells shared few TRB sequences with blood.

J is TRBJ2-5 and V is TRBV2; D might be TRBD2 (5 bases). This TCR came from an older woman in good health, CMV-negative, and a related stem cell transplant donor. Sequenced material: PBMCs. The CDR3, as DNA: TGTGCCAGCGGGAAACTCGAGGGCAGATCTCAAGAGACCCAGTACTTC. It translates to CASGKLEGRSQETQYF.